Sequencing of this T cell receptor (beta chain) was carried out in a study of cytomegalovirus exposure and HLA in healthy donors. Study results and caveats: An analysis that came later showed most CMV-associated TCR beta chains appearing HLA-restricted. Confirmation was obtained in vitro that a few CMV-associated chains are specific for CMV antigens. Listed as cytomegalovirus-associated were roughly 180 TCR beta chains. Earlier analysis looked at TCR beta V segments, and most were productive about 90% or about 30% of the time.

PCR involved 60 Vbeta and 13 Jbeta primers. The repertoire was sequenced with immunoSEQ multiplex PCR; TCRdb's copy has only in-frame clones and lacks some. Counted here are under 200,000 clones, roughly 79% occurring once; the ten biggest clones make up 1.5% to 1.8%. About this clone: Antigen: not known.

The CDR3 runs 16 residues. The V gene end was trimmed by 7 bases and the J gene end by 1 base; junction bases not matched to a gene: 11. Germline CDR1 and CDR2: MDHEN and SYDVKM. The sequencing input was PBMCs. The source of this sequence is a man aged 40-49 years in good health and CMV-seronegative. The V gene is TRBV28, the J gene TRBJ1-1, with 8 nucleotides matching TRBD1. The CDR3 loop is CASNILQGGGNTEAFF. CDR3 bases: TGTGCCAGCAACATACTACAGGGGGGAGGGAACACTGAAGCTTTCTTT.